Following are 23 T cell receptor beta chains from one sample sequenced in a study of post-analysis software for immune sequencing data. General study findings and limits: TRBV5-6, TRBV5-1 and TRBV20-1 belonged to a set of roughly five TRBV segments that were more frequent in patients than controls.

These receptors' targets are unknown. Unique molecular identifiers had been added to the TCR beta cDNA libraries. TCRdb reprocessed the PCR reads with MiXCR, giving one entry per CDR3 protein. The data contain around 700,000 distinct CDR3 sequences, approximately 60% of them seen just once; the ten biggest clones take up roughly 12%. Sequencing used blood. Source of these receptors: a girl aged 2 to 9 with multiple sclerosis.

The chain combines TRBV7-6 with TRBJ2-7; TRBD2 is a possible D gene (6 bases). The V end lost 5 bases, the J end lost 10 bases, and 18 bases lay between the germline ends. The CDR3 loop spans 13 amino acids. CDR1 and CDR2 from the germline V gene are SGHVS and FNYEAQ. This CDR3 is CASSQPPRRDQYF. The CDR3 DNA reads TGTGCCAGCAGCCAGCCTCCCAGGCGGGACCAGTACTTC.

This clonotype was found once. The rearrangement uses TRBV7-2 and TRBJ2-4; D may match TRBD1 or TRBD2 (5 bases each). The J call may be faulty, since TRBJ2-7 better matches the DNA end. Germline assignment: CDR1 SGHTA and CDR2 FQGNSA. This CDR3 is 15 amino acids long. The CDR3 nucleotides are TGTGCCAGCAGCGGGTATGGAGGACAAGACTACGAGCAGTACTTC. It translates to CASSGYGGQDYEQYF.

The genes are TRBV5-1 and TRBJ2-1, with 9 bases fitting TRBD2. The CDR3 runs 15 residues. In germline, CDR1 is SGHRS, CDR2 YFSETQ. J lost 5 bases, V lost 1 base, and 4 bases had no gene match. This CDR3 reads CASSLLGTSNNEQFF. The DNA of the CDR3 is TGCGCCAGCAGCTTGCTTGGGACTAGCAACAATGAGCAGTTCTTC.

In this sample, this clonotype turned up a few times. This chain uses TRBV14 with TRBJ1-2; D not resolved. Germline V gene data show CDR1 as SGHDN and CDR2 as FVKESK. The CDR3 totals 13 residues. V was trimmed by 1 base and J by 6 bases, leaving 9 bases between them. The DNA of the CDR3 is TGTGCCAGCAGCCAAGTACGTTTTAATGGCTACACCTTC. It translates to CASSQVRFNGYTF.

The rearrangement joins TRBV7-9 to TRBJ2-3, with 8 bases aligning to TRBD2. V lost 5 bases to trimming and J lost 1 base; unmatched junction nucleotides: 11. This CDR3 is 17 amino acids long. From germline, CDR1 is SEHNR and CDR2 FQNEAQ (reference sequence). CDR3 DNA: TGTGCCAGCAGCCCCACCCAGGGAGCGGGGGGCACAGATACGCAGTATTTT. Translating gives CASSPTQGAGGTDTQYF. Together with reference TRBV7-9 and TRBJ2-3, the CDR3 gives the full variable domain: DTGVSQNPRHKITKRGQNVTFRCDPISEHNRLYWYRQTLGQGPEFLTYFQNEAQLEKSRLLSDRFSAERPKGSFSTLEIQRTEQGDSAMYLCASSPTQGAGGTDTQYFGPGTRLTVL.

This chain uses TRBV5-1 with TRBJ2-1; the D gene is possibly TRBD2 (6 bases). Germline CDR1 reads SGHRS; CDR2 reads YFSETQ. The V and J ends lost 2 bases and 0 bases respectively, with 12 bases between them. The CDR3 contains 16 residues. The DNA for the CDR3 is TGCGCCAGCAGCTTCGGTAGCGGAGGCTCCTACAATGAGCAGTTCTTC. Amino acid sequence: CASSFGSGGSYNEQFF. The variable domain in full, with the rest retrieved from reference TRBV5-1 and TRBJ2-1, is KAGVTQTPRYLIKTRGQQVTLSCSPISGHRSVSWYQQTPGQGLQFLFEYFSETQRNKGNFPGRFSGRQFSNSRSEMNVSTLELGDSALYLCASSFGSGGSYNEQFFGPGTRLTVL.

In this sample, this clonotype turned up many times. This rearrangement joins TRBV13 to TRBJ2-1, with D perhaps matching TRBD1 (5 bases). CDR1 is PRHDT and CDR2 is FYEKMQ in the germline V gene (reference sequence). The V gene lost 4 bases and the J gene lost 1 base, with 11 bases spanning the gap. The CDR3 totals 15 residues. The CDR3 here is CASSSDDRSYNEQFF. The CDR3 DNA reads as TGTGCCAGCAGCTCGGACGACAGATCCTACAATGAGCAGTTCTTC.

This chain connects TRBV28 to TRBJ2-1; TRBD2 aligns across 11 bases. V gave up 2 bases and J gave up 2 bases; unmatched junction bases: 5. Per germline, CDR1 MDHEN and CDR2 SYDVKM. CDR3 length: 17 residues. CDR3 nucleotides: TGTGCCAGCAGTTTACCCCCGGGACTAGCGGCCTACAATGAGCAGTTCTTC. Translation: CASSLPPGLAAYNEQFF.

Notes on this clonotype: A read error may account for a junction end that differs from germline. This sequence joins TRBV28 and TRBJ1-2; 9 nucleotides align to TRBD1. The CDR3 loop spans 15 amino acids. Per the germline V gene, CDR1 is MDHEN and CDR2 is SYDVKM. The CDR3 nucleotides are TGTGCCAGCAATTTAGCCGGACAGGGGAGGAATGGCTACACCTTC. Translation: CASNLAGQGRNGYTF.

The chain links TRBV30 to TRBJ1-5; 7 positions agree with TRBD1. Germline values: CDR1 GTSNPN, CDR2 SVGIG (reference sequence). The CDR3 covers 16 residues. The J segment lost 0 bases and the V segment lost 7 bases, leaving 12 bases of the junction unmatched. CDR3 in amino acids: CAFSPGQPDSNQPQHF. DNA of the CDR3: TGTGCCTTCTCCCCGGGACAGCCGGATAGCAATCAGCCCCAGCATTTT.

V is TRBV5-1 and J is TRBJ2-5; 7 nucleotides match TRBD1. Germline trimming cut 4 bases from V and 11 bases from J; bases unmatched to any gene: 17. The germline CDR1 and CDR2 sequences are SGHRS and YFSETQ. The CDR3 totals 15 residues. The CDR3 is CASSLLGTEDNEQYF. CDR3 DNA: TGCGCCAGCAGCCTACTCGGGACAGAGGACAATGAGCAGTACTTC. The entire variable domain, with the rest obtained from reference TRBV5-1 and TRBJ2-5, is as follows: KAGVTQTPRYLIKTRGQQVTLSCSPISGHRSVSWYQQTPGQGLQFLFEYFSETQRNKGNFPGRFSGRQFSNSRSEMNVSTLELGDSALYLCASSLLGTEDNEQYFGPGTRLLVL.

The chain's CDR3 is CASSLLAGTEETQYF. The CDR3 region has the DNA TGTGCCAGCAGCTTACTAGCGGGGACTGAAGAGACCCAGTACTTC. The J gene is TRBJ2-5, the V gene TRBV14; TRBD2 matches 10 bases. J lost 3 bases, V lost 5 bases, and 6 bases had no gene match. This CDR3 has 15 amino acids. Germline V gives CDR1 SGHDN, CDR2 FVKESK.

The chain couples TRBV27 to TRBJ2-7; 9 positions agree with TRBD2. V lost 5 bases, J lost 3 bases, and 5 bases stayed unmatched. This CDR3 comprises 14 residues. Germline CDR1 is MNHEY and CDR2 is SMNVEV (reference sequence). CDR3 sequence: CASSIAGVRYEQYF. The CDR3 coding sequence is TGTGCCAGCAGTATAGCGGGAGTCCGCTACGAGCAGTACTTC.

The V and J genes are TRBV6-2 or TRBV6-3 and TRBJ2-1; the D is unclear. The CDR3 totals 14 residues. Trimming shortened V by 2 bases and J by 9 bases, and 14 bases separated the two germline ends. Per germline, CDR1 MNHEY and CDR2 SVGEGT. CDR3 bases: TGTGCCAGCAGTTACGACACCACGGGCCGTGAGCAGTTCTTC. Its protein is CASSYDTTGREQFF.

The rearrangement joins TRBV30 to TRBJ1-4; maybe TRBD1 (6 bases). The germline V gene encodes CDR1 GTSNPN and CDR2 SVGIG (reference sequence). The length of the CDR3 is 14 residues. V lost 0 bases and J lost 13, with 18 bases in between. DNA for the CDR3: TGTGCCTGGAGTGTACCTGGGTCAGGGGCTCGACTGTTTTTT. Translating it yields CAWSVPGSGARLFF.

This clonotype was detected only once. V gene TRBV3-1 combines with J gene TRBJ1-2; no firm D call. V was clipped by 3 bases and J by 2 bases, with 10 bases between them. There are 14 residues in the CDR3. Per the germline V gene, CDR1 is LGHDT and CDR2 is YNNKEL (reference sequence). The DNA for the CDR3 is TGTGCCAGCAGCCATGGAAGCCTCAACTATGGCTACACCTTC. This gives the protein CASSHGSLNYGYTF.

V usage is TRBV9 and J usage is TRBJ1-2; 8 bases are a match to TRBD1. CDR3 length: 16 amino acids. Germline-derived CDR1 and CDR2 are SGDLS and YYNGEE. The J segment lost 4 bases and the V segment lost 3 bases, leaving 11 bases of the junction unmatched. CDR3 protein: CASSATSRDRTYGYTF. The CDR3 DNA sequence: TGTGCCAGCAGCGCCACTTCCCGGGACAGGACCTATGGCTACACCTTC. Complete variable domain (other parts from reference TRBV9 and TRBJ1-2): DSGVTQTPKHLITATGQRVTLRCSPRSGDLSVYWYQQSLDQGLQFLIQYYNGEERAKGNILERFSAQQFPDLHSELNLSSLELGDSALYFCASSATSRDRTYGYTFGSGTRLTVV.

The chain joins TRBV24-1 to TRBJ2-3, with D unresolved. The CDR3 length is 14 residues. Trimming left V 5 bases short and J 5 bases short, with 13 bases between. Per germline, CDR1 KGHDR and CDR2 SFDVKD. The chain's CDR3 is CATSGTTTEDTQYF. For the CDR3, the DNA is TGTGCCACCAGTGGGACGACCACCGAAGATACGCAGTATTTT.

The rearrangement uses TRBV10-3 and TRBJ2-1; 9 bases agree with TRBD2. The germline CDR1 and CDR2 sequences are ENHRY and SYGVKD. The CDR3 loop spans 19 amino acids. V trimming: 4 bases; J trimming: 0 bases; junction bases outside the gene matches: 13. CDR3 DNA: TGTGCCATCAGTGCCCGGGGGCGGGGGGGCTCCCCCTCCTACAATGAGCAGTTCTTC. Its translation is CAISARGRGGSPSYNEQFF.

This sequence joins TRBV20-1 and TRBJ2-4; 11 positions agree with TRBD2. V dropped 3 bases and J dropped 13; count of bases not matched to a gene: 11. The CDR3 sequence is 14 residues long. Per the germline V gene, CDR1 is DFQATT and CDR2 is SNEGSKA (reference sequence). The CDR3: CSARRTSGSEEQYF. As DNA, the CDR3 is TGCAGTGCTAGGCGGACTAGCGGGTCCGAAGAGCAGTACTTC.

This clonotype was detected only a few times. The chain has TRBV29-1 and TRBJ2-1; D is unclear. The CDR3 sequence is 12 residues long. Deletions cut 3 bases from V and 10 bases from J, with 13 bases between. Per germline, CDR1 SQVTM and CDR2 ANQGSEA. CDR3 region: CSVEGTVVEQFF. In DNA, the CDR3 is TGCAGCGTTGAGGGCACCGTGGTCGAGCAGTTCTTC.

The gene calls are TRBV27 and TRBJ2-4, with D possibly TRBD1 on 5 matching bases. The CDR3 is made up of 18 amino acids. Germline V gene lookup returns CDR1 MNHEY and CDR2 SMNVEV (reference sequence). Trimming cost V 2 bases and J 5 bases, with 22 bases left between them. CDR3 DNA: TGTGCCAGCAGTTTACGATTGGCGGCAGGGCAGTTGCAAAACATTCAGTACTTC. Translated: CASSLRLAAGQLQNIQYF.

This clonotype was recorded once. The chain is built from TRBV6-5 and TRBJ2-3, with D unclear. The V end was cut by 2 bases, the J end by 3 bases, with 6 bases between. Germline lookup yields CDR1 MNHEY and CDR2 SVGAGI. The CDR3 is 13 amino acids. Written as DNA, the CDR3 is TGTGCCAGCAGTTACAGGGTTACAGATACGCAGTATTTT. As protein: CASSYRVTDTQYF.